These 30 T cell receptor beta chains came from one sample sequenced in a study of control samples from healthy donors and cancer patients. TCRdb keeps only in-frame clones here, not all; method: immunoSEQ multiplex PCR. Of fewer than 90,000 clones listed, over 75% are singletons. Input material: blood. The source is a man aged 45-65 years in good health.

The genes are TRBV12-3 or TRBV12-4 and TRBJ1-2; the D is unclear. This CDR3 contains 12 residues. V was shortened by 7 bases and J by 8 bases, with 14 bases between the two germline ends. CDR3 sequence: CASTSLGRGYTF. CDR3 DNA sequence: TGTGCCAGCACTTCTTTGGGTAGGGGCTACACCTTC.

V is TRBV7-3 and J is TRBJ2-1, with D possibly matching TRBD1 (7 bases). V was shortened by 3 bases and J by 9 bases, with 12 bases between the two germline ends. CDR1 and CDR2 from the germline V gene are SGHTA and FQGTGA. The CDR3 is 13 residues long. CDR3 loop: CASSFTEGAEQFF. As DNA, the CDR3 is TGTGCCAGCAGCTTTACGGAGGGGGCTGAGCAGTTCTTC.

This clone was counted once. V gene TRBV3-1 (or the pseudogene TRBV3-2) combines with J gene TRBJ1-5; TRBD1 matches at 9 bases. J lost 5 bases, V lost 3 bases, and 8 bases had no gene match. The CDR3 runs to 16 residues. Per the germline V gene, CDR1 is LGHDT and CDR2 is YNNKEL (reference sequence). The CDR3 bases are TGTGCCAGCAGCCATAAGACAGGGGGATCGGATCAGCCCCAGCATTTT. It specifies CASSHKTGGSDQPQHF.

J is TRBJ2-1 and V is TRBV9, with a possible D match to TRBD2 (7 bases). The V gene's germline CDR1 is SGDLS and CDR2 YYNGEE. Trimming cost V 0 bases and J 4 bases, with 11 bases left between them. This CDR3 contains 15 residues. The DNA of the CDR3 is TGTGCCAGCAGCGTAGTGGGGGGGCCATACAATGAGCAGTTCTTC. Its translation: CASSVVGGPYNEQFF.

On this clone: Within the sample, other DNA sequences also encode this same CDR3. The chain has TRBV19 and TRBJ1-1, with D hard to call. V lost 3 bases and J lost 2, with 4 bases in between. The CDR3 consists of 12 residues. CDR1 and CDR2 (germline): LNHDA, SQIVND (reference sequence). The CDR3, as DNA: TGTGCCAGTAGTATCAGAAACACTGAAGCTTTCTTT. Translation gives CASSIRNTEAFF.

The chain is built from TRBV5-1 and TRBJ1-1, with D hard to call. V lost 0 bases to trimming and J lost 10 bases, with 13 bases between them. The germline gives CDR1 SGHRS, CDR2 YFSETQ. The CDR3 length is 13 residues. The CDR3, as DNA: TGCGCCAGCAGCTTGGGAACCGGACTGGGAGCTTTCTTT. Amino acid sequence: CASSLGTGLGAFF.

This clone was picked up one time. The gene calls are TRBV5-1 and TRBJ1-1; D unclear. Trimming left V 6 bases short and J 3 bases short, with 18 bases between. Germline V gene lookup returns CDR1 SGHRS and CDR2 YFSETQ. The CDR3 loop spans 15 amino acids. CDR3 sequence: CASTLEGRTDTEAFF. As DNA, the CDR3 is TGCGCCAGCACCCTGGAAGGCAGAACGGACACTGAAGCTTTCTTT.

V is TRBV2 and J is TRBJ2-7; tentative D call: TRBD1 (6 bases). Germline V lookup: CDR1 SNHLY, CDR2 FYNNEI. This CDR3 spans 14 amino acids. V lost 6 bases to trimming and J lost 2 bases, with 14 bases between them. This CDR3 is CASSRRGKAYEQYV. The CDR3 DNA sequence: TGTGCCAGCAGCCGCAGGGGCAAAGCCTACGAGCAGTACGTC.

The V call is TRBV7-8, the J call TRBJ2-7; 8 positions agree with TRBD2. CDR3 length: 15 amino acids. After removal of 5 bases from V and 3 bases from J, the junction contained 9 bases not matched to a gene. The germline V gene encodes CDR1 SGHVS and CDR2 FQNEAQ. For the CDR3, the DNA is TGTGCCAGCAGCCCCCGGGAGGGCCGACACTACGAGCAGTACGTC. Encoded protein: CASSPREGRHYEQYV.

CDR3 nucleotides: TGCAGCGTTGAATCCCCTAGCTCCTACGAGCAGTACTTC. It codes for CSVESPSSYEQYF. The V call is TRBV29-1, the J call TRBJ2-7; D remains ambiguous. V gave up 2 bases and J gave up 0 bases, with 8 bases separating them. The CDR3 is 13 residues long. The germline V gene has CDR1 SQVTM and CDR2 ANQGSEA.

The V and J genes are TRBV7-2 and TRBJ1-6, with D hard to call. Germline V gene lookup returns CDR1 SGHTA and CDR2 FQGNSA. Trimming stripped 5 bases from V and 4 bases from J, with 9 bases between. The CDR3 consists of 14 residues. In nucleotides, the CDR3 is TGTGCCAGCAGCCCGCAGAGTTATAATTCACCCCTCCACTTT. Its protein is CASSPQSYNSPLHF.

The chain is built from TRBV29-1 and TRBJ1-2; weak D call: TRBD1 (6 bases). With 7 bases removed from V and 7 bases from J, the gap between germline ends came to 13 bases. The CDR3 spans 11 residues. Germline CDR1 and CDR2: SQVTM and ANQGSEA. The CDR3 here is CSAEGDGGYTF. The DNA of the CDR3 is TGCAGCGCCGAGGGGGATGGTGGCTACACCTTC.

This chain joins TRBV24-1 and TRBJ2-7; D is uncertain. CDR1 is KGHDR, CDR2 SFDVKD, per germline. CDR3 length: 12 amino acids. The ends were cut back, 3 bases at V and 5 bases at J, with 7 bases in the middle. The CDR3 protein is CATSDPSNEQYF. The DNA for the CDR3 is TGTGCCACCAGTGATCCCTCGAACGAGCAGTACTTC.

This clone came up once. The chain uses TRBV2 and TRBJ2-3; D might be TRBD2 (6 bases). The CDR3 is made up of 15 amino acids. V was cut by 4 bases and J by 4 bases, with 15 bases left in between. Germline V gene lookup returns CDR1 SNHLY and CDR2 FYNNEI. As DNA, the CDR3 is TGTGCCAGCAGTGGGGGACCATCGGGGGCAGATACGCAGTATTTT. It yields the protein CASSGGPSGADTQYF.

The chain couples TRBV6-5 to TRBJ1-5; perhaps TRBD1 as D (6 bases). The length of the CDR3 is 14 residues. The germline CDR1 and CDR2 sequences are MNHEY and SVGAGI. V was shortened by 11 bases and J by 6 bases, with 20 bases between the two germline ends. CDR3 region: CAGGHGGKGQPQHF. CDR3 in DNA: TGTGCCGGGGGCCACGGGGGAAAGGGTCAGCCCCAGCATTTT.

V usage is TRBV10-3 and J usage is TRBJ2-3; tentatively, D is TRBD1 or TRBD2 (5 bases each). The CDR3 covers 18 residues. V was pared by 2 bases and J by 1 base, with 19 bases between. The germline V gene encodes CDR1 ENHRY and CDR2 SYGVKD. The CDR3 region is CAISESKVGDAGTDTQYF. The CDR3 DNA sequence: TGTGCCATCAGTGAGAGCAAAGTAGGGGACGCTGGCACAGATACGCAGTATTTT.

The rearrangement joins TRBV6-5 to TRBJ1-5; tentatively, D is TRBD1 (5 bases). The CDR3 sequence is 14 residues long. V was shortened by 6 bases and J by 7 bases, with 16 bases between the two germline ends. CDR1 and CDR2 (germline): MNHEY, SVGAGI. The CDR3 sequence is CASRTGGDGQPQHF. The CDR3, as DNA: TGTGCCAGCAGGACCGGAGGGGACGGGCAGCCCCAGCATTTT.

This rearrangement joins TRBV10-3 to TRBJ2-7; 7 nucleotides line up with TRBD2. In germline, CDR1 is ENHRY, CDR2 SYGVKD. Trimming cost V 7 bases and J 4 bases; bases outside gene matches: 10. The CDR3 loop spans 14 amino acids. The CDR3 DNA follows: TGTGCCATCATAAATCGGCGGGAGTCGTACGAGCAGTACTTC. This gives the protein CAIINRRESYEQYF.

The chain is built from TRBV11-3 and TRBJ2-7, with D possibly matching TRBD1 (6 bases). Trimming removed 4 bases from V and 0 bases from J, with 13 bases in between. The CDR3 totals 15 residues. Germline-derived CDR1 and CDR2 are SGHNT and YENEEA. In nucleotides, the CDR3 is TGTGCCAGCAGCTCAGCGGACAGCGACTCCTACGAGCAGTACTTC. The encoded protein is CASSSADSDSYEQYF.

The chain has TRBV5-1 and TRBJ2-1; 10 nucleotides line up with TRBD2. V was clipped by 4 bases and J by 5 bases; unmatched bases: 9. CDR1 and CDR2 (germline): SGHRS, YFSETQ. The CDR3 loop spans 16 amino acids. The DNA of the CDR3 is TGCGCCAGCAGCCTACTTCTAGCGGGAGTCGACAATGAGCAGTTCTTC. This gives the protein CASSLLLAGVDNEQFF.

The chain has TRBV13 and TRBJ2-1; either TRBD1 or TRBD2 may supply D (5 bases each). Per germline, CDR1 PRHDT and CDR2 FYEKMQ (reference sequence). Between the trimmed V and J ends, which lost 10 bases and 2 bases, there was a span of 18 bases. This CDR3 has 15 residues. CDR3 nucleotides: TGTGCCACCCTACTCCGGGACCATACCTACAATGAGCAGTTCTTC. It yields the protein CATLLRDHTYNEQFF.

This clone occurred once. The chain employs TRBV28 and TRBJ1-2; 7 bases are a match to TRBD1. V dropped 4 bases and J dropped 4; count of bases not matched to a gene: 12. The germline V gene has CDR1 MDHEN and CDR2 SYDVKM. The CDR3 is 16 residues long. CDR3 region: CASSSDSQGGIYGYTF. The CDR3 DNA is TGTGCCAGCAGTTCAGACTCCCAGGGGGGGATCTATGGCTACACCTTC.

This chain links TRBV7-2 with TRBJ2-3; 10 bases agree with TRBD2. The CDR3 length is 17 residues. From germline, CDR1 is SGHTA and CDR2 FQGNSA. V was pared by 5 bases and J by 3 bases, with 11 bases of the junction left unmatched. In DNA, the CDR3 is TGTGCCAGCAGCCGTCGGGGAAGCGGGGGGGCAACAGATACGCAGTATTTT. As protein: CASSRRGSGGATDTQYF.

This clone was detected a few times. The chain is built from TRBV14 and TRBJ1-3; unclear D gene. Germline V gene data show CDR1 as SGHDN and CDR2 as FVKESK. This CDR3 has 14 residues. Trimming pared 4 bases from V and 0 bases from J, leaving 7 bases between. CDR3 region: CASSPALSGNTIYF. The CDR3 nucleotides are TGTGCCAGCAGCCCCGCCCTCTCTGGAAACACCATATATTTT.

The table lists this clone with a count of one. V is TRBV4-3 and J is TRBJ1-3, with D possibly matching TRBD1 (5 bases). The germline CDR1 and CDR2 sequences are LGHNA and YSLEER. The CDR3 is 15 residues long. Trimming took off 5 bases at V and 0 bases at J, with 11 bases between the two ends. CDR3 nucleotides: TGCGCCAGCAGCTGGGACCCAAGCTCTGGAAACACCATATATTTT. Translation: CASSWDPSSGNTIYF.

The chain uses TRBV2 and TRBJ1-2; 8 bases align to TRBD1. The length of the CDR3 is 12 residues. The junction had 10 bases not matched to a gene; V was cut back by 10 bases and J by 9 bases. Germline V gene lookup returns CDR1 SNHLY and CDR2 FYNNEI. CDR3 in DNA: TGTGCCACTGTGGGACAGGACACTCGCTACACCTTC. This codes for CATVGQDTRYTF.

V is TRBV18 and J is TRBJ1-1; a weak D match, TRBD1 (5 bases). CDR3 length equals 18 residues. Germline CDR1 is KGHSH and CDR2 is LQKENI. V was pared by 3 bases and J by 1 base, with 21 bases between. The CDR3 reads CASSPAGTGLRTNTEAFF. The CDR3 DNA is TGTGCCAGCTCACCCGCCGGGACGGGACTTCGTACGAACACTGAAGCTTTCTTT.

The V call is TRBV5-1, the J call TRBJ2-1, with TRBD2 matching over 9 bases. Germline CDR1 is SGHRS and CDR2 is YFSETQ. With 1 base clipped from V and 7 bases from J, the junction kept 6 bases outside the gene matches. This CDR3 has 15 amino acids. The CDR3 DNA reads as TGCGCCAGCAGCTTGACGGCGGGAGGGGGTAATGAGCAGTTCTTC. It codes for CASSLTAGGGNEQFF.

The chain employs TRBV4-2 and TRBJ2-5; D may correspond to TRBD1 or TRBD2 (5 bases each). From germline, CDR1 is LGHNA and CDR2 YNFKEQ. The ends were cut back, 4 bases at V and 4 bases at J, with 16 bases in the middle. CDR3 size: 15 residues. The DNA of the CDR3 is TGTGCCAGCAGCCCAAAAGTGAGAGGGGCAGAGACCCAGTACTTC. This sequence encodes CASSPKVRGAETQYF.

The J gene is TRBJ2-2, the V gene TRBV12-3 or TRBV12-4; possible D gene TRBD1, 6 bases. V gave up 6 bases and J gave up 5 bases, with 10 bases separating them. The CDR3 has 13 residues. Here the CDR3 reads CASSPTGTGELFF. CDR3 nucleotide sequence: TGTGCCAGCAGCCCAACAGGGACCGGGGAGCTGTTTTTT.